These 15 T cell receptor beta chains came from one sample sequenced in a study of shared clonotypes between healthy human individuals. Here immunoSEQ multiplex PCR was the method, and the copy in TCRdb shows in-frame clones only, minus some. The table has around 2.5 million clones, 80% to 95% seen once. The sequencing input was naive CD4+ T cells from PBMCs. Specified subset: CD45RA+ positively selected. These receptors all stem from a man aged 18 to 30 in good health. Some clones in this sample may be carry-over from other donors' samples.

The genes are TRBV7-6 and TRBJ1-1; weak D call: TRBD1 (5 bases). V was cut by 0 bases and J by 1 base, with 18 bases left in between. The CDR3 is 18 amino acids. Germline CDR1 is SGHVS and CDR2 is FNYEAQ. The CDR3 DNA is TGTGCCAGCAGCTTAGCGGAAAGGGGTAGGGTTTCGAACACTGAAGCTTTCTTT. It encodes CASSLAERGRVSNTEAFF.

The CDR3 region is CASSIVSTGAQPQHF. Written as DNA, the CDR3 is TGTGCCAGTAGTATTGTATCGACAGGGGCTCAGCCCCAGCATTTT. The chain couples TRBV19 to TRBJ1-5, with 8 bases matching TRBD1. Germline V gene sequence: CDR1 LNHDA, CDR2 SQIVND (reference sequence). The CDR3 consists of 15 residues. Trimming at V came to 3 bases and at J to 6 bases, leaving 7 bases not matched to a gene. The full variable domain, in which reference TRBV19 and TRBJ1-5 provide the parts outside the CDR3, is DGGITQSPKYLFRKEGQNVTLSCEQNLNHDAMYWYRQDPGQGLRLIYYSQIVNDFQKGDIAEGYSVSREKKESFPLTVTSAQKNPTAFYLCASSIVSTGAQPQHFGDGTRLSIL.

The rearrangement joins TRBV6-1 to TRBJ2-7, with TRBD1 matching 10 bases. This CDR3 comprises 16 residues. Per germline, CDR1 MNHNS and CDR2 SASEGT. Unmatched junction bases numbered 11, after V lost 4 bases and J lost 5 bases. CDR3 protein: CASSVSGDRGFDEQYF. CDR3 sequence (DNA): TGTGCCAGCAGTGTCTCGGGGGACAGGGGTTTCGACGAGCAGTACTTC.

CDR3 loop: CASSVDGRSGATDTQYF. CDR3 DNA sequence: TGTGCCAGCAGCGTAGATGGGCGTAGCGGGGCCACAGATACGCAGTATTTT. This chain uses TRBV9 with TRBJ2-3; 8 positions match TRBD2. The trim removed 0 bases at V and 2 bases at J, leaving 8 bases unmatched. Looked up from germline, CDR1 is SGDLS and CDR2 is YYNGEE. The CDR3 runs 17 residues.

The CDR3 loop is CASREAGGSYEQYF. In DNA, the CDR3 is TGTGCCAGCAGGGAAGCCGGCGGCTCCTACGAGCAGTACTTC. The J gene is TRBJ2-7, the V gene TRBV7-9; D uncertain. V lost 6 bases and J 0 bases, leaving 12 bases between the germline ends. This CDR3 has 14 amino acids. Germline CDR1 SEHNR, CDR2 FQNEAQ (reference sequence).

The chain is built from TRBV5-4 and TRBJ2-3; no definite D call. V lost 0 bases, J lost 2 bases, and 16 bases lay in between. This CDR3 has 17 residues. Germline V gives CDR1 SGHNT, CDR2 YYREEE (reference sequence). The CDR3 sequence is CASSLAPRQLLTDTQYF. CDR3 sequence (DNA): TGTGCCAGCAGCTTGGCCCCACGGCAGTTACTCACAGATACGCAGTATTTT.

CDR3 DNA: TGTGCCAGCAGCTTAGTAAGCGGGGGGCTATCTGAAGCTTTCTTT. Its translation is CASSLVSGGLSEAFF. This sequence joins TRBV11-2 and TRBJ1-1; possible D gene TRBD1, 6 bases. This CDR3 spans 15 amino acids. Trimming took off 1 base at V and 6 bases at J, with 15 bases between the two ends. CDR1 and CDR2 from the germline V gene are SGHAT and FQNNGV. The complete variable domain, with remaining parts taken from reference TRBV11-2 and TRBJ1-1, reads EAGVAQSPRYKIIEKRQSVAFWCNPISGHATLYWYQQILGQGPKLLIQFQNNGVVDDSQLPKDRFSAERLKGVDSTLKIQPAKLEDSAVYLCASSLVSGGLSEAFFGQGTRLTVV.

A note on this clone: Other nucleotide sequences in the sample specify the same CDR3. The rearrangement joins TRBV28 to TRBJ1-5; a weak D match, TRBD1 (6 bases). This CDR3 contains 13 residues. The germline V and J ends were trimmed by 6 bases and 7 bases, with 13 bases remaining between them. Germline V gene sequence: CDR1 MDHEN, CDR2 SYDVKM. CDR3 protein: CASSRNRDQPQHF. CDR3 DNA: TGTGCCAGCAGCCGGAACAGGGACCAGCCCCAGCATTTT. Supplemented by reference TRBV28 and TRBJ1-5, the full variable domain reads DVKVTQSSRYLVKRTGEKVFLECVQDMDHENMFWYRQDPGLGLRLIYFSYDVKMKEKGDIPEGYSVSREKKERFSLILESASTNQTSMYLCASSRNRDQPQHFGDGTRLSIL.

The chain carries TRBV19 and TRBJ2-1; 10 bases match TRBD2. Germline trimming cut 2 bases from V and 0 bases from J; bases unmatched to any gene: 7. Germline CDR1 is LNHDA and CDR2 is SQIVND (reference sequence). This CDR3 is 18 amino acids long. DNA for the CDR3: TGTGCCAGTAGTATATCCCCCCTAGCGGGGGTCTCCTACAATGAGCAGTTCTTC. Amino acid sequence: CASSISPLAGVSYNEQFF.

The rearrangement uses TRBV5-1 and TRBJ2-3; TRBD1 might be the D (6 bases). Germline CDR1 SGHRS, CDR2 YFSETQ. The CDR3 is made up of 13 amino acids. V lost 3 bases and J lost 7, with 12 bases in between. The CDR3 loop reads CASSSTGTNTQYF. The DNA of the CDR3 is TGCGCCAGCAGCTCGACCGGGACAAATACGCAGTATTTT.

As for this clone: Other DNA sequences in this specimen translate into the identical CDR3. The gene calls are TRBV19 and TRBJ1-4; D gene uncertain. This CDR3 has 14 amino acids. Germline lookup yields CDR1 LNHDA and CDR2 SQIVND (reference sequence). V was trimmed by 5 bases and J by 1 base, leaving 8 bases between them. CDR3 in DNA: TGTGCCAGTAGTCGGCGGGAAACTAATGAAAAACTGTTTTTT. As protein: CASSRRETNEKLFF.

The gene calls are TRBV6-5 and TRBJ1-2; D uncertain. Germline CDR1 and CDR2: MNHEY and SVGAGI. Trimming shortened V by 0 bases and J by 3 bases, and 14 bases separated the two germline ends. The CDR3 has 16 residues. Written as DNA, the CDR3 is TGTGCCAGCAGTTACTCCGCCTTCAGACTATACTATGGCTACACCTTC. It codes for CASSYSAFRLYYGYTF.

The V call is TRBV5-4, the J call TRBJ2-2; D call uncertain. CDR1 and CDR2 (germline): SGHNT, YYREEE (reference sequence). Between the trimmed V and J ends, which lost 4 bases and 3 bases, there was a span of 10 bases. The CDR3 consists of 14 residues. In nucleotides, the CDR3 is TGTGCCAGCAGCCCTGAAACACACACCGGGGAGCTGTTTTTT. This codes for CASSPETHTGELFF. Supplemented by reference TRBV5-4 and TRBJ2-2, the full variable domain reads ETGVTQSPTHLIKTRGQQVTLRCSSQSGHNTVSWYQQALGQGPQFIFQYYREEENGRGNFPPRFSGLQFPNYSSELNVNALELDDSALYLCASSPETHTGELFFGEGSRLTVL.

Comment on this clone: Other DNA sequences in this specimen translate into the identical CDR3. CDR3 DNA sequence: TGTGCCAGCAGCTTGGCAGGGGGGAACACTGAAGCTTTCTTT. It specifies CASSLAGGNTEAFF. The chain uses TRBV7-3 and TRBJ1-1; 7 positions match TRBD1. The CDR3 is made up of 14 amino acids. Germline V lookup: CDR1 SGHTA, CDR2 FQGTGA. V was pared by 3 bases and J by 1 base, with 2 bases of the junction left unmatched.

The chain joins TRBV5-1 to TRBJ2-3; possibly TRBD1 for D (5 bases). V dropped 4 bases and J dropped 0 bases, with 12 bases sitting between them. The CDR3 extends over 15 amino acids. Germline V gene sequence: CDR1 SGHRS, CDR2 YFSETQ. CDR3 sequence: CASSQRQGSTDTQYF. As DNA, the CDR3 is TGCGCCAGCAGCCAACGCCAGGGTAGCACAGATACGCAGTATTTT.